Listed below are T cell receptor beta chains from one sample, sequenced in a study of cytomegalovirus exposure and HLA in healthy donors. Only in-frame clones appear in the TCRdb table, and some are missing; sequencing was by immunoSEQ multiplex PCR. This sample's clone table lists around 50,000 clones. The sample was PBMCs. These receptors originate from a woman aged 40 to 49 in good health and CMV-seronegative. The CDR3 runs from the conserved cysteine through the conserved F or W.

j_call,v_call,cdr3_aa
TRBJ2-6,TRBV7-2,CASRSRQGASPSGANVLTF
TRBJ2-4,TRBV5-1,CASSLGPGGPPKAKNIQYF
TRBJ2-5,TRBV11-3,CASSLGPTQETQYF
TRBJ2-1,TRBV12-5,CASGYQYGAGGRNNEQFF
TRBJ2-7,TRBV19,CASSITGEPYEQYF
TRBJ2-3,TRBV6-4,CASSDRADSSTDTQYF
TRBJ2-2,TRBV4-1,CASSQALQQTGELFF
TRBJ2-3,TRBV7-2,CASSLNAGGSSDTQYF
TRBJ2-7,TRBV2,CASSDARTGVEQYF
TRBJ1-5,TRBV5-1,CASSLENDRFSNQPQHF
TRBJ2-1,TRBV19,CASSIEGTSGSPSYNEQFF
TRBJ2-1,TRBV9,CASSVDPSVYNEQFF
TRBJ1-1,TRBV19,CASRGAGGFGTEAFF
TRBJ2-1,TRBV7-6,CASSARGSPYNEQFF
TRBJ1-6,TRBV7-2,CASSLVVRGNSPLHF
TRBJ2-2,TRBV7-7,CASSPGLDLGGELFF
TRBJ2-7,TRBV15,CATSSTINRGRYEQYF
TRBJ1-2,TRBV25-1,CASSEWWESDYGYTF
TRBJ1-4,TRBV6-5,CASSPHRATNEKLFF
TRBJ2-1,TRBV6-5,CASSQISSVEQFF
TRBJ1-6,TRBV2,CASSEEARLDSLHF
TRBJ1-1,TRBV27,CASSFGEQNTEAFF
TRBJ1-5,TRBV7-2,CASSLAGGNYQPQHF
TRBJ1-5,TRBV19,CASSIGGLNGAQHF
TRBJ2-3,TRBV29-1,CSVTGGPGQFTDTQYF
TRBJ2-5,TRBV15,CATSPSSGSWETQYF
TRBJ1-5,TRBV6-5,CASSYSMWYWPQHF
TRBJ2-5,TRBV30,CAWSSQGETQYF
TRBJ2-1,TRBV18,CASSSGQGSNNEQFF
TRBJ2-5,TRBV9,CASAAGEETQYF
TRBJ1-1,TRBV18,CASSPQNMNTEAFF
TRBJ2-3,TRBV30,CAWSAGTARDTQYF
TRBJ1-5,TRBV7-8,CASSLEGQAWGQPQHF
TRBJ2-5,TRBV18,CASSPLGKGREETQYF
TRBJ2-7,TRBV10-2,CASSVGQDHPYEQYF
TRBJ2-2,TRBV18,CASSSRASGKVDTGELFF
TRBJ2-5,TRBV18,CASSREGGLRGETQYF
TRBJ1-6,TRBV28,CASTEGVASYNSPLHF
TRBJ2-7,TRBV18,CASSPSGSFEQYF
TRBJ2-5,TRBV4-3,CASSPGLAGGSFRETQYF
TRBJ2-1,TRBV6-1,CASSPGLALEEQFF
TRBJ2-5,TRBV5-8,CASSFRSQETQYF
TRBJ2-2,TRBV9,CASSVDRRYTGELFF
TRBJ1-6,TRBV15,CATSKEGLNSPLHF
TRBJ2-6,TRBV30,CAWSVSPLVVTGGDSGANVLTF
TRBJ1-6,TRBV6-5,CASSYEDTDNSPLHF
TRBJ1-2,TRBV6-5,CASRPGDTPPNGYTF
TRBJ2-5,TRBV13,CASSLSDRRETQYF
TRBJ2-7,TRBV5-8,CASSLGARGYEQYF
TRBJ1-3,TRBV29-1,CSAQGGLNGNTIYF
TRBJ2-1,TRBV29-1,CSVTPNSLNEQFF
TRBJ1-5,TRBV28,CASSYSQGPPQHF
TRBJ2-3,TRBV9,CASSVGLAGGGTDTQYF
TRBJ1-6,TRBV28,CASSSTMTGSGSPLHF
TRBJ2-4,TRBV5-1,CASSLGQGGIQYF
TRBJ2-3,TRBV25-1,CASSAGAQLSTDTQYF
TRBJ2-5,TRBV5-1,CASSGQVQETQYF
TRBJ2-2,TRBV29-1,CSVEGTGGTGELFF
TRBJ2-7,TRBV6-1,CASSEFEGKQYF
TRBJ2-7,TRBV7-2,CASSLGLAGSYEQYF